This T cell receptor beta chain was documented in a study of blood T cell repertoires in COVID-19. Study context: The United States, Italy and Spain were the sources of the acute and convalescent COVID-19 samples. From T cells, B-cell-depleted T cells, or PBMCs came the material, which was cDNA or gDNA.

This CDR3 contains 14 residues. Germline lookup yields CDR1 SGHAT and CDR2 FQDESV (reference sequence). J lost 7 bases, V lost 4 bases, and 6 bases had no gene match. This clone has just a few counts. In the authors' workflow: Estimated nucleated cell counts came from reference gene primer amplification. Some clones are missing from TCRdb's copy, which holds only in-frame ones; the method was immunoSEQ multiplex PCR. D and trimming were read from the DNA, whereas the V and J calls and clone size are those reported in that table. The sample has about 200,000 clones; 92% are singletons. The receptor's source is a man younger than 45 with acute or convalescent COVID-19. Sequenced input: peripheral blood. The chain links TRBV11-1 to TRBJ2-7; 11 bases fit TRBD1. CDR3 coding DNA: TGTGCCAGCAGCTCGGACAGGGGGCGGAAGGAGCAGTACTTC. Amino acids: CASSSDRGRKEQYF. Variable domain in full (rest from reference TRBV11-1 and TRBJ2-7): EAEVAQSPRYKITEKSQAVAFWCDPISGHATLYWYRQILGQGPELLVQFQDESVVDDSQLPKDRFSAERLKGVDSTLKIQPAELGDSAMYLCASSSDRGRKEQYFGPGTRLTVT.